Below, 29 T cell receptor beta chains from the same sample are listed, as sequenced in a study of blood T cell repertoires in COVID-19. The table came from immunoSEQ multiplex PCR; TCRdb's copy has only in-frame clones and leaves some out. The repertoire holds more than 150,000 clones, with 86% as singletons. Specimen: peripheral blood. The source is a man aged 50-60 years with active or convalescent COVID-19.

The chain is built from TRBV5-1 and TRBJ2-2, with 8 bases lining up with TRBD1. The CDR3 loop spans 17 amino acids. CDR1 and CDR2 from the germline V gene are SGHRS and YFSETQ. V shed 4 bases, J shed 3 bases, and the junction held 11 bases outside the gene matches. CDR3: CASSLNGQGRHTGELFF. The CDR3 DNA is TGCGCCAGCAGCCTTAACGGACAGGGCCGACACACCGGGGAGCTGTTTTTT.

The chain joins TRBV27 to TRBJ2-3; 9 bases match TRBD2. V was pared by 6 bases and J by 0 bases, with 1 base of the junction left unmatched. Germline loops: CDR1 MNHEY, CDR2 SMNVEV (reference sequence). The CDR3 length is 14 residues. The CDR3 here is CASRGLASTDTQYF. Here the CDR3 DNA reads TGTGCCAGCAGGGGACTAGCAAGCACAGATACGCAGTATTTT.

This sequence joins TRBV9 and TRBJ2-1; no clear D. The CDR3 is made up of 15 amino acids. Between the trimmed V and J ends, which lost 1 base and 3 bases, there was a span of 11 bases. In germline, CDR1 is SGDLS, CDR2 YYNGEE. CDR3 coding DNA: TGTGCCAGCAGCGTATCACCGAACATCTACAATGAGCAGTTCTTC. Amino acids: CASSVSPNIYNEQFF.

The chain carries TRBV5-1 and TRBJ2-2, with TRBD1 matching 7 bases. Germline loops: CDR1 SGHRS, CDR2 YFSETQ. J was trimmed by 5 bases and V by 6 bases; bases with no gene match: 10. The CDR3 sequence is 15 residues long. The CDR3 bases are TGCGCCAGCACAACCGGGACAGCGGTGACCGGGGAGCTGTTTTTT. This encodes CASTTGTAVTGELFF.

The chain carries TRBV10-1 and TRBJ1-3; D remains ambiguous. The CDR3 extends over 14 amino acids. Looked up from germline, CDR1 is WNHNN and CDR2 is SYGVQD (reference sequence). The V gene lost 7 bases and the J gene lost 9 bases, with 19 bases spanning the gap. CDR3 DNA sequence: TGCGCCAGCACCCTGGGAGGGAAATTCAGCACCATATATTTT. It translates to CASTLGGKFSTIYF.

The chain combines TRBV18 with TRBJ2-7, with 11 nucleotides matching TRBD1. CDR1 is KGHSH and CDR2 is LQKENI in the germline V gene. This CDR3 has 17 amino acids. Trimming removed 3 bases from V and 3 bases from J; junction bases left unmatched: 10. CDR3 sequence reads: CASSPRLSGTGGYEQYF. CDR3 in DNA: TGTGCCAGCTCACCGAGGTTAAGCGGGACAGGGGGCTACGAGCAGTACTTC.

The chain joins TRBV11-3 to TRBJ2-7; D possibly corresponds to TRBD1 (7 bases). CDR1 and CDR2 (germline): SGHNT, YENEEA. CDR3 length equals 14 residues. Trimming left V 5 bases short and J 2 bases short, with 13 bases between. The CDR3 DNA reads TGTGCCAGCAGCCCCTCCAGGGGGGCCTACGAGCAGTACTTC. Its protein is CASSPSRGAYEQYF. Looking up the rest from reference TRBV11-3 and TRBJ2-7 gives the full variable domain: EAGVVQSPRYKIIEKKQPVAFWCNPISGHNTLYWYLQNLGQGPELLIRYENEEAVDDSQLPKDRFSAERLKGVDSTLKIQPAELGDSAVYLCASSPSRGAYEQYFGPGTRLTVT.

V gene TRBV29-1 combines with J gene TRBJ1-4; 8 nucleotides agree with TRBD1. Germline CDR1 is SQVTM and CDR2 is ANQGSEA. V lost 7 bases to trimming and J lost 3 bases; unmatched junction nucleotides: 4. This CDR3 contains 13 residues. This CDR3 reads CSGRTGPNEKLFF. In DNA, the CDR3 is TGCAGCGGTCGGACAGGGCCTAATGAAAAACTGTTTTTT.

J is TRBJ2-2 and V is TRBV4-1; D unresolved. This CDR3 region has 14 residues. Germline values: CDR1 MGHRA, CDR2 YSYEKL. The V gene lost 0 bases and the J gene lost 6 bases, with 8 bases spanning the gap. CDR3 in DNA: TGCGCCAGCAGCCAAGATCCCCACTCCGGGGAGCTGTTTTTT. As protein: CASSQDPHSGELFF.

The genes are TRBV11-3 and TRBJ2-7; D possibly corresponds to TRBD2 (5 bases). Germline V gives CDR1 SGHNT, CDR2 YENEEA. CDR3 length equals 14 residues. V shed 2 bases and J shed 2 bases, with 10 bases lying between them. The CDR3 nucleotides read TGTGCCAGCAGCTTACCTCTAGCTCCCTACGAGCAGTACTTC. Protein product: CASSLPLAPYEQYF.

The CDR3 loop reads CAWSVVAYGYTF. CDR3 nucleotides: TGTGCCTGGAGTGTAGTGGCCTATGGCTACACCTTC. J is TRBJ1-2 and V is TRBV30; the D is unclear. The CDR3 length is 12 residues. V dropped 0 bases and J dropped 4 bases, with 6 bases sitting between them. Germline V gene sequence: CDR1 GTSNPN, CDR2 SVGIG (reference sequence).

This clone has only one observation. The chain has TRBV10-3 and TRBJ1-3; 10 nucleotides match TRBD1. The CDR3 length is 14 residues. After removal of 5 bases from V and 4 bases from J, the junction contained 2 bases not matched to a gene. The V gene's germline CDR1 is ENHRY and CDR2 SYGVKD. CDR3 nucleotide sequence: TGTGCCATCAGTAGGACAGGGGGAGGAAACACCATATATTTT. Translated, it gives CAISRTGGGNTIYF.

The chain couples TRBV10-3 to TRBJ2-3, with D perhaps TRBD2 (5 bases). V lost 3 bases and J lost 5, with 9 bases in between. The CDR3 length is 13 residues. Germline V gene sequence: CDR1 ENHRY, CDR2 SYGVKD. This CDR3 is CAISERELDTQYF. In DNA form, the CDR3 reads TGTGCCATCAGTGAAAGGGAGTTAGATACGCAGTATTTT.

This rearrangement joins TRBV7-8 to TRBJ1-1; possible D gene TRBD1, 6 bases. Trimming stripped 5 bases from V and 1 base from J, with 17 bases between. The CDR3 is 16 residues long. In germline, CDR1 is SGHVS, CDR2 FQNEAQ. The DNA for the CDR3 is TGTGCCAGCAGCCCCGACAGGCGGATGGGGAACACTGAAGCTTTCTTT. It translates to CASSPDRRMGNTEAFF. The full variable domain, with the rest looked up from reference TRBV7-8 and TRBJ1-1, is GAGVSQSPRYKVAKRGQDVALRCDPISGHVSLFWYQQALGQGPEFLTYFQNEAQLDKSGLPSDRFFAERPEGSVSTLKIQRTQQEDSAVYLCASSPDRRMGNTEAFFGQGTRLTVV.

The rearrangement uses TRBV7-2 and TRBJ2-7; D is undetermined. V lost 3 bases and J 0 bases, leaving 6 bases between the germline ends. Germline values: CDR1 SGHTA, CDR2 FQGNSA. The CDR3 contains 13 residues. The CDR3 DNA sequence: TGTGCCAGCAGCTTCTCCCTCTCCTACGAGCAGTACTTC. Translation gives CASSFSLSYEQYF.

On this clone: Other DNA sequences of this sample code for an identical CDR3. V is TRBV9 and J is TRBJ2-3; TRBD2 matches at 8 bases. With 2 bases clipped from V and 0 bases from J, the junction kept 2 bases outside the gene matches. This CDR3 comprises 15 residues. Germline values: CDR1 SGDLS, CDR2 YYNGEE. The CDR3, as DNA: TGTGCCAGCAGCGTTAGCGGGGTCAGCACAGATACGCAGTATTTT. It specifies CASSVSGVSTDTQYF. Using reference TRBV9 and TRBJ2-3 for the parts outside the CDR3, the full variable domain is DSGVTQTPKHLITATGQRVTLRCSPRSGDLSVYWYQQSLDQGLQFLIQYYNGEERAKGNILERFSAQQFPDLHSELNLSSLELGDSALYFCASSVSGVSTDTQYFGPGTRLTVL.

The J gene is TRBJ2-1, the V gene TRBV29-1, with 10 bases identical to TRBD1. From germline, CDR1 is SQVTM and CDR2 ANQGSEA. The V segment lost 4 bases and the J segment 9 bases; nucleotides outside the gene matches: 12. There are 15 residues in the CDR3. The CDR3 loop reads CSVVPPGQGGGEQFF. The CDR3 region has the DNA TGCAGCGTTGTCCCGCCAGGACAGGGGGGAGGTGAGCAGTTCTTC.

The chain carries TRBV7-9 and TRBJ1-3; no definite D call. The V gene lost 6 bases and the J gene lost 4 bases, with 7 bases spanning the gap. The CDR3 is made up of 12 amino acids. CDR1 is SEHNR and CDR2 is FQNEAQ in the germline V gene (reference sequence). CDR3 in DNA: TGTGCCAGCAGTCTACAGGGAAACACCATATATTTT. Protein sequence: CASSLQGNTIYF.

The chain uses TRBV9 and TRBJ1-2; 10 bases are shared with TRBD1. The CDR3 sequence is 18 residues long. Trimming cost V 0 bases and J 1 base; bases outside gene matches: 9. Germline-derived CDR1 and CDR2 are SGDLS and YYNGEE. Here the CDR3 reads CASSVDTGTGVLNYGYTF. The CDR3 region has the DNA TGTGCCAGCAGCGTAGACACCGGGACAGGGGTCCTTAACTATGGCTACACCTTC.

CDR3 residues: CASSKGRALGGTQYF. The CDR3 DNA reads as TGTGCCAGCAGTAAGGGGCGCGCGCTAGGGGGGACCCAGTACTTC. V gene TRBV27 combines with J gene TRBJ2-5, with a possible D match to TRBD1 (6 bases). The CDR3 is 15 amino acids. Germline assignment: CDR1 MNHEY and CDR2 SMNVEV (reference sequence). The germline V and J ends were trimmed by 5 bases and 7 bases, with 20 bases remaining between them.

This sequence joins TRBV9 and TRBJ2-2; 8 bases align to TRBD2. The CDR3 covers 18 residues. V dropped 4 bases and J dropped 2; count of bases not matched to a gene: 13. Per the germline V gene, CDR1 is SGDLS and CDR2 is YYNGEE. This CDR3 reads CASSYSLTSGTNTGELFF. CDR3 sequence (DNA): TGTGCCAGCAGCTATTCGTTAACTAGCGGAACAAACACCGGGGAGCTGTTTTTT.

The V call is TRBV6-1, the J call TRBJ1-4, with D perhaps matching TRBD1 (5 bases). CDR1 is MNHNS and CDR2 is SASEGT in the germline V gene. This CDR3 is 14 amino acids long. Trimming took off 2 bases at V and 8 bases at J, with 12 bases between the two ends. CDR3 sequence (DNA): TGTGCCAGCAGTGAATGGGGCGCGGTCGAAAAACTGTTTTTT. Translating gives CASSEWGAVEKLFF.

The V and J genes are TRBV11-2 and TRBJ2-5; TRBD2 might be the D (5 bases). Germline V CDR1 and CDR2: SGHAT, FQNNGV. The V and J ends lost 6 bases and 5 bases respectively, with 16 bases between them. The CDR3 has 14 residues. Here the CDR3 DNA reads TGTGCCAGCAGTCATACTGGACTGATTGAGACCCAGTACTTC. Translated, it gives CASSHTGLIETQYF.

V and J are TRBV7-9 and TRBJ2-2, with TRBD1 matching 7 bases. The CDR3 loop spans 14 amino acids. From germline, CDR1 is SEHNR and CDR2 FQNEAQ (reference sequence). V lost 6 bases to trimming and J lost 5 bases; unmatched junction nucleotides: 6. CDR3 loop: CASRDREKTGELFF. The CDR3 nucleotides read TGTGCCAGCAGAGACAGGGAAAAGACCGGGGAGCTGTTTTTT.

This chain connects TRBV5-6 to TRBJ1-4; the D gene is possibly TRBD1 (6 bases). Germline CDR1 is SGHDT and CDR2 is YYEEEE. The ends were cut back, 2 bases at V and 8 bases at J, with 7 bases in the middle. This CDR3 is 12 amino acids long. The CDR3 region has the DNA TGTGCCAGCAGCTTCAGGGGCGAAAAACTGTTTTTT. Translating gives CASSFRGEKLFF.

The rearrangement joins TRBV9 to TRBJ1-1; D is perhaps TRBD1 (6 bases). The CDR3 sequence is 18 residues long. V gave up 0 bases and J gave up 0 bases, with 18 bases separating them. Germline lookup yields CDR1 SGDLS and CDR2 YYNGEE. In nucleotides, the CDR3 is TGTGCCAGCAGCGTAGCGGCGCGTGAACAGGGTCTGAACACTGAAGCTTTCTTT. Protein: CASSVAAREQGLNTEAFF.

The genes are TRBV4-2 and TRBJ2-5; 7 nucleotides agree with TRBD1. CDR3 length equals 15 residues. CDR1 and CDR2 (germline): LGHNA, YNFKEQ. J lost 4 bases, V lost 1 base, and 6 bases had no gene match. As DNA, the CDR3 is TGTGCCAGCAGCCAAGTACAGGGGTGGCGAGAGACCCAGTACTTC. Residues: CASSQVQGWRETQYF.

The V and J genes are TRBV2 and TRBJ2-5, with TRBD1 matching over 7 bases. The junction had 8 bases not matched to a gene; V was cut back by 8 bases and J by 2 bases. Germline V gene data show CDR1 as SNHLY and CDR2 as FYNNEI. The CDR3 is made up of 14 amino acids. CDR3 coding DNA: TGTGCCAGCCAGAGGGGACAGAGACAAGAGACCCAGTACTTC. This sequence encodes CASQRGQRQETQYF.

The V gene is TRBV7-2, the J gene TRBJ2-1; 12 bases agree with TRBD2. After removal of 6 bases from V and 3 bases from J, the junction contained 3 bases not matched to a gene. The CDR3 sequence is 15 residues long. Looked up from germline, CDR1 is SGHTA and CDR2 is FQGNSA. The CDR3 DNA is TGTGCCAGCAGTCCTAGCGGGGGGGACTACAATGAGCAGTTCTTC. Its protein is CASSPSGGDYNEQFF.